The T cell receptor (beta chain) under discussion was sequenced for a study of blood T cells in healthy people across ages. On this clonotype: What it binds is not known.

The V end was cut by 3 bases, the J end by 1 base, with 7 bases between. Germline values: CDR1 DFQATT, CDR2 SNEGSKA (reference sequence). This CDR3 has 13 amino acids. Findings of the study overall: TCR beta diversity per million T cells fell roughly linearly with age.

With a J-beta primer mix and a sample-barcoded 5' primer, a second PCR ran about 7 to 12 cycles. In TCRdb, the 5' RACE reads were re-called with MiXCR into one record per CDR3 protein. The sample lists about 620,000 distinct CDR3 sequences, 45% to 60% occurring once. Each sample yielded at least 6 micrograms of PBMC total RNA. The specimen was blood. This sequence was found in a woman older than 75 in good health. The chain couples TRBV20-1 to TRBJ2-4; tentative D call: TRBD2 (5 bases). Here the CDR3 DNA reads TGCAGTGCTAGCGGGGAGGCCAAAAACATTCAGTACTTC. It is translated as CSASGEAKNIQYF.